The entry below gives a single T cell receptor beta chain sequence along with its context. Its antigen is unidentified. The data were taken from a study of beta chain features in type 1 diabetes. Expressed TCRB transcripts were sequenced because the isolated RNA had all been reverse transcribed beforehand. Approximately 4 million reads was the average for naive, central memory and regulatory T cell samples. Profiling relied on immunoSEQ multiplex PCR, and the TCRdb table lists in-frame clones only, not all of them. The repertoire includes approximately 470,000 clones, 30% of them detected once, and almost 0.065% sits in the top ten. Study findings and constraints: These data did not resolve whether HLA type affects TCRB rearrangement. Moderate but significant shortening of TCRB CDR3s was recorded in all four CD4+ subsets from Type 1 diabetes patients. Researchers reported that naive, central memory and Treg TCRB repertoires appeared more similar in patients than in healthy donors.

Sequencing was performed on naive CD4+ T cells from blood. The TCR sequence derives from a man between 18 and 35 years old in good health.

This CDR3 reads CSVKDRLEQYF. The CDR3 nucleotides read TGCAGCGTTAAGGACAGGCTCGAGCAGTACTTC. The rearrangement joins TRBV29-1 to TRBJ2-7; 7 bases are shared with TRBD1. This CDR3 contains 11 residues. V lost 5 bases and J lost 6; bases outside the gene matches: 4. In germline, CDR1 is SQVTM, CDR2 ANQGSEA.